The next 3 T cell receptor beta chains were all read from a single sample in a study of Ad26.COV2.S vaccination and SARS-CoV-2 variants. Described treatment: roughly 20 received Ad26.COV2.S at low or high dose, single or two shots; five or six received placebo; per-sample allocation not given. Day 63 after the first injection of vaccine or placebo was the sampling time. The assay was immunoSEQ multiplex PCR, and TCRdb's table has in-frame clones only and misses some. The sample records 510,000 or so clones, approximately 88% being singletons. The sample in question was peripheral blood, obtained in a trial of Ad26.COV2.S vaccine versus placebo. These receptors came from a person between 18 and 59 years old who received the Ad26.COV2.S COVID-19 vaccine or a placebo.

The V call is TRBV7-9, the J call TRBJ1-5; D gene uncertain. The CDR3 sequence is 12 residues long. Trimming removed 2 bases at V and 13 bases at J, with 12 bases between. Germline CDR1 and CDR2: SEHNR and FQNEAQ (reference sequence). The CDR3 region is CASSLILGEQHF. DNA of the CDR3: TGTGCCAGCAGCTTAATCTTGGGCGAGCAGCATTTT.

This clone was recorded once. The chain is built from TRBV28 and TRBJ1-2; D is unclear. CDR3 length: 14 residues. The V gene's germline CDR1 is MDHEN and CDR2 SYDVKM. The V and J ends lost 5 bases and 0 bases respectively, with 10 bases between them. The chain's CDR3 is CASSPSRANYGYTF. The DNA for the CDR3 is TGTGCCAGCAGTCCTTCCAGAGCTAACTATGGCTACACCTTC.

J is TRBJ1-6 and V is TRBV7-2, with TRBD1 matching 7 bases. V shed 0 bases, J shed 5 bases, and the junction held 1 base outside the gene matches. Germline values: CDR1 SGHTA, CDR2 FQGNSA. This CDR3 comprises 15 residues. The CDR3 sequence: CASSLAGTDNSPLHF. The CDR3 DNA sequence: TGTGCCAGCAGCTTAGCGGGGACAGATAATTCACCCCTCCACTTT.